One sample yielded the 11 T cell receptor beta chains listed below, sequenced in a study of patients and donors after allogeneic stem cell transplantation. TCRdb re-derived calls from the RT-PCR reads in MiXCR, one entry per CDR3 protein. The table includes 900,000 to 1,000,000 distinct CDR3 sequences, about a sixth detected once. The sample comprised blood, either unsorted or a sorted T cell fraction (not recorded which). These TCRs come from a human donor who was either an allogeneic HSCT recipient or a stem cell or donor lymphocyte infusion donor (not recorded which). It is not recorded whose cells these are; they may come from a transplant donor.

This clonotype was seen ten or more times. CDR3 nucleotides: TGCGCCAGCAGCCCTAGGGGAGGAACTAGCACAGATACGCAGTATTTT. It yields the protein CASSPRGGTSTDTQYF. The chain has TRBV5-1 and TRBJ2-3, with D perhaps matching TRBD2 (6 bases). The germline V gene encodes CDR1 SGHRS and CDR2 YFSETQ. V was trimmed by 4 bases and J by 0 bases, leaving 15 bases between them. The CDR3 sequence is 16 residues long.

This clonotype has just one count. The chain uses TRBV12-3 or TRBV12-4 and TRBJ2-5; 13 bases fit TRBD2. Germline trimming cut 3 bases from V and 1 base from J; bases unmatched to any gene: 5. This CDR3 has 17 amino acids. The CDR3: CASSFGLAGDLQETQYF. The CDR3 coding sequence is TGTGCCAGCAGTTTCGGACTAGCGGGAGACCTCCAAGAGACCCAGTACTTC.

The chain recombines TRBV3-1 with TRBJ2-1; D is ambiguous. The CDR3 runs to 15 residues. CDR1 and CDR2 (germline): LGHDT, YNNKEL (reference sequence). V dropped 5 bases and J dropped 4 bases, with 15 bases sitting between them. CDR3 region: CASSSESRSYNEQFF. The CDR3 bases are TGTGCCAGCAGCTCCGAATCCCGATCGTACAATGAGCAGTTCTTC.

For the CDR3, the DNA is TGTGCCAGCAGCTTAGTTCCGTCCGAGGGTACGCAGTATTTT. Translation: CASSLVPSEGTQYF. The chain employs TRBV7-9 and TRBJ2-3, with D tentatively TRBD2 (5 bases). Per the germline V gene, CDR1 is SEHNR and CDR2 is FQNEAQ (reference sequence). The CDR3 totals 14 residues. V lost 1 base and J 8 bases, leaving 13 bases between the germline ends.

The table lists this clonotype with a few counts. The chain is built from TRBV5-1 and TRBJ1-2; D unclear. CDR3 size: 14 residues. Per the germline V gene, CDR1 is SGHRS and CDR2 is YFSETQ. V was shortened by 0 bases and J by 2 bases, with 8 bases between the two germline ends. The CDR3: CASSLVSQNYGYTF. In DNA form, the CDR3 reads TGCGCCAGCAGCTTGGTATCCCAAAACTATGGCTACACCTTC.

This chain joins TRBV2 and TRBJ2-7; D is unclear. In germline, CDR1 is SNHLY, CDR2 FYNNEI. V was pared by 8 bases and J by 2 bases, with 13 bases between. This CDR3 has 13 residues. The CDR3 DNA reads TGTGCCAGCGTCATTAGACTGGCCTACGAGCAGTACTTC. The encoded protein is CASVIRLAYEQYF. Looking up the rest from reference TRBV2 and TRBJ2-7 gives the full variable domain: EPEVTQTPSHQVTQMGQEVILRCVPISNHLYFYWYRQILGQKVEFLVSFYNNEISEKSEIFDDQFSVERPDGSNFTLKIRSTKLEDSAMYFCASVIRLAYEQYFGPGTRLTVT.

This clonotype has at least ten counts. The chain uses TRBV12-3 or TRBV12-4 and TRBJ2-1, with a weak D call TRBD2 (6 bases). The ends were cut back, 2 bases at V and 0 bases at J, with 11 bases in the middle. This CDR3 has 16 residues. The CDR3 nucleotides are TGTGCCAGCAGTTTAAGCGGCGGGGACTCCTACAATGAGCAGTTCTTC. This encodes CASSLSGGDSYNEQFF.

This clonotype was counted only a few times. The chain couples TRBV6-1 to TRBJ2-7, with 7 nucleotides matching TRBD2. From germline, CDR1 is MNHNS and CDR2 SASEGT. The CDR3 covers 13 residues. Trimming at V came to 7 bases and at J to 2 bases, leaving 5 bases not matched to a gene. The CDR3 sequence is CASKGAGPYEQYF. The DNA for the CDR3 is TGTGCCAGCAAGGGAGCGGGGCCCTACGAGCAGTACTTC.

This chain uses TRBV7-8 with TRBJ2-7; possibly TRBD1 or TRBD2 for D (7 bases each). The CDR3 length is 13 residues. V was clipped by 3 bases and J by 6 bases, with 12 bases between them. CDR1 SGHVS and CDR2 FQNEAQ come from the germline V gene. The CDR3 DNA is TGTGCCAGCAGCTTCAGGGGGGGCCCCGAGCAGTACTTC. Protein: CASSFRGGPEQYF. Supplemented by reference TRBV7-8 and TRBJ2-7, the full variable domain reads GAGVSQSPRYKVAKRGQDVALRCDPISGHVSLFWYQQALGQGPEFLTYFQNEAQLDKSGLPSDRFFAERPEGSVSTLKIQRTQQEDSAVYLCASSFRGGPEQYFGPGTRLTVT.

The chain carries TRBV20-1 and TRBJ1-5; 9 bases agree with TRBD1. This CDR3 contains 16 residues. CDR1 and CDR2 (germline): DFQATT, SNEGSKA (reference sequence). With 6 bases clipped from V and 4 bases from J, the junction kept 13 bases outside the gene matches. The CDR3 coding sequence is TGCAGTGCAGCCGTCCCGGGGACAGGGCGTAATCAGCCCCAGCATTTT. Translation: CSAAVPGTGRNQPQHF.

This clonotype has more than one count but fewer than ten. The chain couples TRBV7-9 to TRBJ1-2, with 8 bases identical to TRBD1. The CDR3 has 14 amino acids. Trimming cost V 2 bases and J 7 bases; bases outside gene matches: 6. The V gene's germline CDR1 is SEHNR and CDR2 FQNEAQ (reference sequence). The CDR3 reads CASSLSGTGFGYTF. DNA for the CDR3: TGTGCCAGCAGCTTATCAGGGACAGGCTTTGGCTACACCTTC.